The source of this TCR beta chain is a study of cytomegalovirus exposure and HLA in healthy donors. Donors in the study were healthy people who gave bone marrow. A remark on this clone: The antigen is not known.

The PCR made use of 60 Vbeta and 13 Jbeta primers. Here immunoSEQ multiplex PCR was the method, and the copy in TCRdb shows in-frame clones only, minus some. Seen here are roughly 100,000 clones, about 83% observed once, and the top ten hold approximately 6.1%. Germline V CDR1 and CDR2: SGDLS, YYNGEE. This CDR3 contains 14 residues. V was pared by 0 bases and J by 7 bases, with 13 bases between. Study-level points and caveats: The authors later found most CMV-associated TCR beta chains appeared HLA-restricted. Most TCRs appeared rarely, but some public TCRs recurred in many donors.

This sequence joins TRBV9 and TRBJ2-5; D gene ambiguous. The source is a man between 18 and 29 years old in good health and CMV-seronegative. Sequencing used PBMCs. The CDR3: CASSVVGDRGTQYF. CDR3 DNA sequence: TGTGCCAGCAGCGTAGTTGGCGACCGAGGGACCCAGTACTTC.